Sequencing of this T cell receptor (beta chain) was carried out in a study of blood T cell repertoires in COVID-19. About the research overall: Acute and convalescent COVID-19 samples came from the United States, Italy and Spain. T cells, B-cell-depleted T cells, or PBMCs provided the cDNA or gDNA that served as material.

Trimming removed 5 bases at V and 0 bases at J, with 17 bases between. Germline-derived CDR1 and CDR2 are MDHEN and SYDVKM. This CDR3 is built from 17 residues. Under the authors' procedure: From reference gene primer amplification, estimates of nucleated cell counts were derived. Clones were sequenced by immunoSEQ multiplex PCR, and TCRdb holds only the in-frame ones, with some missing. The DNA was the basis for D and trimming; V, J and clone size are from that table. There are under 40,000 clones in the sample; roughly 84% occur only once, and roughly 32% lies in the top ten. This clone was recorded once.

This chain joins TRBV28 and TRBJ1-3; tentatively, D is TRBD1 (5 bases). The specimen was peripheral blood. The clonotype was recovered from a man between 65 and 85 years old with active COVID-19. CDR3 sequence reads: CASSPSTRGNSGNTIYF. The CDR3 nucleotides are TGTGCCAGCAGTCCCTCCACACGGGGGAACTCTGGAAACACCATATATTTT. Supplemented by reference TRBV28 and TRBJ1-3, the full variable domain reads DVKVTQSSRYLVKRTGEKVFLECVQDMDHENMFWYRQDPGLGLRLIYFSYDVKMKEKGDIPEGYSVSREKKERFSLILESASTNQTSMYLCASSPSTRGNSGNTIYFGEGSWLTVV.